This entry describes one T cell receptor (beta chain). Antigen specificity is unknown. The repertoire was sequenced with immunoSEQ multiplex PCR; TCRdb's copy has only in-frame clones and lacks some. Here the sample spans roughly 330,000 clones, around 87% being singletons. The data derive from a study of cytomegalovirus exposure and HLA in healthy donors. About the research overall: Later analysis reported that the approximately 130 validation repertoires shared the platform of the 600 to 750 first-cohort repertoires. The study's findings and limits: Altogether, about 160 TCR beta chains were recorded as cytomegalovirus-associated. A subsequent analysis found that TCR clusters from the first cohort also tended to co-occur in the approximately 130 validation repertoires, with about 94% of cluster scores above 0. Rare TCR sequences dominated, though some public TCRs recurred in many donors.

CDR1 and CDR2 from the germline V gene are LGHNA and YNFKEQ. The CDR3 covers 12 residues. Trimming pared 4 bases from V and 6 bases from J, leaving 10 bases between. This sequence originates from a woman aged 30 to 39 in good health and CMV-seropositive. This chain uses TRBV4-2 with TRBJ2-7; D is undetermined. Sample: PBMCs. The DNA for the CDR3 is TGTGCCAGCAGCCTGATGAACGGCGAGCAGTACTTC. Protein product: CASSLMNGEQYF.